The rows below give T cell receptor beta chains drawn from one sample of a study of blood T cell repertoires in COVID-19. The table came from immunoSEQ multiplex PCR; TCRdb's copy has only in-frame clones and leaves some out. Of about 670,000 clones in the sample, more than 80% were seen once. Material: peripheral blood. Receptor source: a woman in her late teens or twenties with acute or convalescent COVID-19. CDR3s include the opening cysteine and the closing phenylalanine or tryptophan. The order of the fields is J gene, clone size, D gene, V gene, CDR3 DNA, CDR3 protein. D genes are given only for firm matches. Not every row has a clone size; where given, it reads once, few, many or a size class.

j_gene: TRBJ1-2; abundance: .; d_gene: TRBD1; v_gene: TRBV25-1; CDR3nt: TGTGCCAGCAGTGGGACAGGGCCCAGCTATGGCTACACCTTC; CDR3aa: CASSGTGPSYGYTF
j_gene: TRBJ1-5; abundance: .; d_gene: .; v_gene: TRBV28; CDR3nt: TGTGCCAGCAACCAGGGAGGGTTCAACCAGCCCCAGCATTTT; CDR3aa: CASNQGGFNQPQHF
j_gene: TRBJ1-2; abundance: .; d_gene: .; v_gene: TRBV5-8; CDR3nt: TGTGCCAGCAGCTTTGGGCGGGGAGCTAACTATGGCTACACCTTC; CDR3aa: CASSFGRGANYGYTF
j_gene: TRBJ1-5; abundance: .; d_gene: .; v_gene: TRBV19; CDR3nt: TGTGCCAGTAGTATCCACAGCATGAACGGCAATCAGCCCCAGCATTTT; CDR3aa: CASSIHSMNGNQPQHF
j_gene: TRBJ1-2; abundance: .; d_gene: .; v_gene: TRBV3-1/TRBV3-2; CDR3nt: TGTGCCAGCAGCCAAGATATGACAGCCTATGGCTACACCTTC; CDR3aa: CASSQDMTAYGYTF
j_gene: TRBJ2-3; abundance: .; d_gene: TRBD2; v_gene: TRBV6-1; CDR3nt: TGTGCCAGCAGTGAAGTTAGCGGGGGGGGCGGAGATACGCAGTATTTT; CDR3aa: CASSEVSGGGGDTQYF
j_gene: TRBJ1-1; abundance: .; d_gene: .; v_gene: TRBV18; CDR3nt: TGTGCCAGCTCACCACCGGGGCCCACTAACACTGAAGCTTTCTTT; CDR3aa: CASSPPGPTNTEAFF
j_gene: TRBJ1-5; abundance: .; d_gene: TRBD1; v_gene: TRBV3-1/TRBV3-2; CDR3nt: TGTGCCAGCAGCCAAGGGACAGGGATTCAGCCCCAGCATTTT; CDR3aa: CASSQGTGIQPQHF
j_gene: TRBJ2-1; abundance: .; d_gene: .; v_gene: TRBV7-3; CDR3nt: TGTGCCAGCAGCGCCGACAGTTATCAGCAGTTCTTC; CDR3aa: CASSADSYQQFF
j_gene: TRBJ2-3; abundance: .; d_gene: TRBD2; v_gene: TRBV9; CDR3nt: TGTGCCAGCAGCGAGCCGAGCGGGGGGCCTAGCACAGATACGCAGTATTTT; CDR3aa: CASSEPSGGPSTDTQYF
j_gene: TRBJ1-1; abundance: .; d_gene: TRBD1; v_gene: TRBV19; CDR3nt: TGTGCCAGTATCAGCCAGGACAGGGGCCGCCCAAACACTGAAGCTTTCTTT; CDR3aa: CASISQDRGRPNTEAFF
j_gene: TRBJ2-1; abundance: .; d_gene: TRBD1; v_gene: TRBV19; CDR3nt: TGTGCCATCCCCCCCAGGGGGAACTACAATGAGCAGTTCTTC; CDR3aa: CAIPPRGNYNEQFF
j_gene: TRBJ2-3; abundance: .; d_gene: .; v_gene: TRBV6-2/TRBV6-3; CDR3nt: TGTGCCAGCAGTTACTTCCCCCCCAATACGCAGTATTTT; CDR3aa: CASSYFPPNTQYF
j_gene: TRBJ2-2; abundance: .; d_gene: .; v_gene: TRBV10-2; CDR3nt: TGCGCCAGCTCTATGAACACCGGGGAGCTGTTTTTT; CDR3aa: CASSMNTGELFF
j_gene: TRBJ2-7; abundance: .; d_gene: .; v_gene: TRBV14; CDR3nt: TGTGCCAGCAGCCGGACTGGGACAGACAACCTACTAGCAACACGAACCTACGAGCAGTACTTC; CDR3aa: CASSRTGTDNLLATRTYEQYF
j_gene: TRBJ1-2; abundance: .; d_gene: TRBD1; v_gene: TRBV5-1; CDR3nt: TGCGCCAGCAGTTTCACAGGGGCGGGAGGCTACACCTTC; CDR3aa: CASSFTGAGGYTF
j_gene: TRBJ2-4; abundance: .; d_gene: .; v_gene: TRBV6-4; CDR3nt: TGTGCCAGCAGTGACTCGAGGGAAGGGGGAAACATTCAGTACTTC; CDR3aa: CASSDSREGGNIQYF
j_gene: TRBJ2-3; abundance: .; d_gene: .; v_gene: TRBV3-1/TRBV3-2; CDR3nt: TGTGCCAGCAGCCAGACCGGGGGTTATACGCAGTATTTT; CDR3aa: CASSQTGGYTQYF
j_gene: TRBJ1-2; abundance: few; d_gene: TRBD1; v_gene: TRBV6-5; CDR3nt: TGTGCCAGCAGTTATGGGACAGAGACAACTAACTATGGCTACACCTTC; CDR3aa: CASSYGTETTNYGYTF
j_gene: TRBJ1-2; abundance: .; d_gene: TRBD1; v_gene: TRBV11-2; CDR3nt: TGTGCCAGCAGGCGGACAGGGAGGATTAAAGACTATGGCTACACCTTC; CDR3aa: CASRRTGRIKDYGYTF
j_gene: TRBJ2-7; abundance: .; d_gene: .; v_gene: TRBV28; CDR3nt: TGTGCCAGCACCTTCCCAGGGGGGAGCTCCTACGAGCAGTACTTC; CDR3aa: CASTFPGGSSYEQYF
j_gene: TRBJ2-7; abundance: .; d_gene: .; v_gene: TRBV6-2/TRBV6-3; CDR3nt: TGTGCCAGCAGCCAGCTTTACGAGCAGTACTTC; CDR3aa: CASSQLYEQYF
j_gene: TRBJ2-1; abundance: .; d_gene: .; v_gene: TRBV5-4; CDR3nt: TGTGCCAGCAGCCATATAACAGGGCTTTGGGGTGAGCAGTTCTTC; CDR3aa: CASSHITGLWGEQFF
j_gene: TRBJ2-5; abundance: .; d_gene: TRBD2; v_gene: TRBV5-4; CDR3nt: TGTGCCAGCAGCTCCAAAGCGGGGGGGGACCAAGAGACCCAGTACTTC; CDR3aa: CASSSKAGGDQETQYF
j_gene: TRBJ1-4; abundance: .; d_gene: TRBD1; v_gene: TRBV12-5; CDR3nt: TGTGCTAGTGCCCTGGGACAGGGGAGTGAAAAACTGTTTTTT; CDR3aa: CASALGQGSEKLFF
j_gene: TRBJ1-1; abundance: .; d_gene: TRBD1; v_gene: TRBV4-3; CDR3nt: TGCGCCAGCAGCACATCGACAGGGACCCTGAACACTGAAGCTTTCTTT; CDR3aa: CASSTSTGTLNTEAFF
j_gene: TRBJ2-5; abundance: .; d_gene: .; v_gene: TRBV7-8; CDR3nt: TGTGCCAGCAGCCCCCGACATAGGGCCGGGGGTGAGACCCAGTACTTC; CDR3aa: CASSPRHRAGGETQYF
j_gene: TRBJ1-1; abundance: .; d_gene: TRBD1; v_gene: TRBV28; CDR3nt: TGTGCCAGCAGACCTCAGGGGGACAGGGATGACACTGAAGCTTTCTTT; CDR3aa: CASRPQGDRDDTEAFF
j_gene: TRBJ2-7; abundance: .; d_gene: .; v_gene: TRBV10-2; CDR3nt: TGCGCCAGCAGCTTACACCAGGGGATTGCTTCGTACGAGCAGTACTTC; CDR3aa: CASSLHQGIASYEQYF
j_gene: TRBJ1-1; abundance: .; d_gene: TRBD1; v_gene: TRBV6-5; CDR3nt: TGTGCCAGCAGTCTGGGACAGGGGGGCACTGAAGCTTTCTTT; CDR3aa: CASSLGQGGTEAFF
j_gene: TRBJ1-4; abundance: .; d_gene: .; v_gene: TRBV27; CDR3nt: TGTGCCAGCAGTCGGGGGGCCCTGCACCCGCGGGAAAAACTGTTTTTT; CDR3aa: CASSRGALHPREKLFF
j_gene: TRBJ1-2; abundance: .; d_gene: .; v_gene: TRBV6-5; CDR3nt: TGTGCCAGCACAACCGGTGGCTACACCTTC; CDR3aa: CASTTGGYTF
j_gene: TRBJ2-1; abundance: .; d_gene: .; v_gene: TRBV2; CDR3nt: TGTGCCAGCAGCGTAGAGTCATACAATGAGCAGTTCTTC; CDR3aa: CASSVESYNEQFF
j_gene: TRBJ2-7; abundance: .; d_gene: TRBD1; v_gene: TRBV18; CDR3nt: TGTGCCAGCTCATCGACGGGGGACAGGATCGAGCAGTACTTC; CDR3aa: CASSSTGDRIEQYF
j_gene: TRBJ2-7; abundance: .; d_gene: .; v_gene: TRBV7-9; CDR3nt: TGTGCCAGCAGCTTGGGGCCTATTAGAGAGCAGTACTTC; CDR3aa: CASSLGPIREQYF
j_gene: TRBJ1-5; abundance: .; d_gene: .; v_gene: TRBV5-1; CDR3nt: TGCGCCAGCAGCTTGGAGGGGTACGGGTCCGGTCAGCCCCAGCATTTT; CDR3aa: CASSLEGYGSGQPQHF
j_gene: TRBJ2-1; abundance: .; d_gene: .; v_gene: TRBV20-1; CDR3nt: TGCAGTGCTAGAGCAGGGCAGGCACAGTTCTTC; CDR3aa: CSARAGQAQFF